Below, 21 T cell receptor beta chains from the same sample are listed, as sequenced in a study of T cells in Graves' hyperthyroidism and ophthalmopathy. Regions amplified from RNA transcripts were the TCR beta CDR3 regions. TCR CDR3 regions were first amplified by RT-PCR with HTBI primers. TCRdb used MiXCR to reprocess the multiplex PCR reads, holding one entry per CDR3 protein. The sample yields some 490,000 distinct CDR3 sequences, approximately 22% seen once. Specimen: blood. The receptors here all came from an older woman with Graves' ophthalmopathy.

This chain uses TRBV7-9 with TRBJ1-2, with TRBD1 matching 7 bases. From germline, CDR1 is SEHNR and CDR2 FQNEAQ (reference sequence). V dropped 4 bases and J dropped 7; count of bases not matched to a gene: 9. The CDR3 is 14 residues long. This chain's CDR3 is CASSYTGEEVGYTF. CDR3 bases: TGTGCCAGCAGCTATACAGGGGAGGAGGTTGGCTACACCTTC. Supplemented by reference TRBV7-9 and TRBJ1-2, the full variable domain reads DTGVSQNPRHKITKRGQNVTFRCDPISEHNRLYWYRQTLGQGPEFLTYFQNEAQLEKSRLLSDRFSAERPKGSFSTLEIQRTEQGDSAMYLCASSYTGEEVGYTFGSGTRLTVV.

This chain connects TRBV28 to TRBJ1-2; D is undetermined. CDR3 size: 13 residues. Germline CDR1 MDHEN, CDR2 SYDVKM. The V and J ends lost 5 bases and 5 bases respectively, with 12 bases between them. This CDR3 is CASSRGSIYGYTF. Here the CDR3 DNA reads TGTGCCAGCAGTCGTGGCAGCATTTATGGCTACACCTTC.

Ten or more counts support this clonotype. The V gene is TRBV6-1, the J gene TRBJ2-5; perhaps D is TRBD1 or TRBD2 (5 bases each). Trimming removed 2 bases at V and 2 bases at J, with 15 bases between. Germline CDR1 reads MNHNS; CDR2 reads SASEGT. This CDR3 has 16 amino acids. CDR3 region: CASSEPTRDPQETQYF. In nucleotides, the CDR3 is TGTGCCAGCAGTGAACCTACCAGGGACCCTCAAGAGACCCAGTACTTC.

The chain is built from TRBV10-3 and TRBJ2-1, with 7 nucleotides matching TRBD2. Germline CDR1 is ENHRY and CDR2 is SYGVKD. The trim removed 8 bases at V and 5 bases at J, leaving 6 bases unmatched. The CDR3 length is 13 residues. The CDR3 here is CAIGGTTNNEQFF. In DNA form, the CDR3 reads TGTGCCATCGGGGGGACTACTAACAATGAGCAGTTCTTC.

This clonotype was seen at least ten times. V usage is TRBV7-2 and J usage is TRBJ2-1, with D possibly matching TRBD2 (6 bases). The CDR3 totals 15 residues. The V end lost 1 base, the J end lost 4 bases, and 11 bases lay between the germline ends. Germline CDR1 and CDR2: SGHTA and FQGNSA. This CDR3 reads CASSLGTSPYNEQFF. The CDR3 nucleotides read TGTGCCAGCAGCTTAGGCACTAGCCCTTACAATGAGCAGTTCTTC.

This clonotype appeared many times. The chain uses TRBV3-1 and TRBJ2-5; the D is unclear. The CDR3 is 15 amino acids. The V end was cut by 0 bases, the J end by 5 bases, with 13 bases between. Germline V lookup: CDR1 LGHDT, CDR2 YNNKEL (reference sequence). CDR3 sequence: CASSQDAGPWETQYF. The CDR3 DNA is TGTGCCAGCAGCCAAGATGCAGGTCCGTGGGAGACCCAGTACTTC.

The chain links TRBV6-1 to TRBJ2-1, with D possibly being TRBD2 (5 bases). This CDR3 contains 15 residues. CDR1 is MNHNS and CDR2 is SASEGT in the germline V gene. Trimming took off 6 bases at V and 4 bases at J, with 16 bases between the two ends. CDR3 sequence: CASRATTIRYNEQFF. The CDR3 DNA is TGTGCCAGCAGGGCGACTACGATAAGGTACAATGAGCAGTTCTTC.

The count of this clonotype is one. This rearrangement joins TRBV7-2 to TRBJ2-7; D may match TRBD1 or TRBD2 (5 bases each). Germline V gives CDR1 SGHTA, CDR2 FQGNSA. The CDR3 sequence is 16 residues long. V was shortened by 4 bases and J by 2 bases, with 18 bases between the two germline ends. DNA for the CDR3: TGTGCCAGCAGCTGGGGGATTGTTGGGAGCGCCTACGAGCAGTACTTC. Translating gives CASSWGIVGSAYEQYF. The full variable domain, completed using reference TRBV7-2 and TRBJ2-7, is GAGVSQSPSNKVTEKGKDVELRCDPISGHTALYWYRQSLGQGLEFLIYFQGNSAPDKSGLPSDRFSAERTGGSVSTLTIQRTQQEDSAVYLCASSWGIVGSAYEQYFGPGTRLTVT.

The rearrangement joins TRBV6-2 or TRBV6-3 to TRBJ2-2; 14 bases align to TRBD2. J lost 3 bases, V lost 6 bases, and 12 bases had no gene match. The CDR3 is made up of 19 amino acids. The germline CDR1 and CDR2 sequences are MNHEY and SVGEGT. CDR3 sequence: CASSPPGLAGDTHTGELFF. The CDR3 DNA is TGTGCCAGCAGCCCACCGGGACTAGCGGGAGATACTCACACCGGGGAGCTGTTTTTT.

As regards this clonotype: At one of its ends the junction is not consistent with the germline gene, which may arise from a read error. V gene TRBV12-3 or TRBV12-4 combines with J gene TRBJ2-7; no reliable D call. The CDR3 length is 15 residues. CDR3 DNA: TGTGCCTGCAGTTTAAGGGCCCCATACTCCTACGAGCAGTACTTC. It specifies CACSLRAPYSYEQYF.

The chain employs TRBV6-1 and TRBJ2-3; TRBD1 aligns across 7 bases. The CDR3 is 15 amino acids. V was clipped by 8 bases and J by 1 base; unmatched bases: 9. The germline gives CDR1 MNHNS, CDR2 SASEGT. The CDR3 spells CASGGKGAGTDTQYF. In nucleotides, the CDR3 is TGTGCCAGCGGGGGAAAGGGGGCTGGCACAGATACGCAGTATTTT.

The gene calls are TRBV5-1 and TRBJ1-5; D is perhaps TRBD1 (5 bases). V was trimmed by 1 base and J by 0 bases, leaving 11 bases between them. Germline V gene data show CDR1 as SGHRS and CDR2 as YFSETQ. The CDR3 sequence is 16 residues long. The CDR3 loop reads CASSLTGDYSNQPQHF. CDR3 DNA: TGCGCCAGCAGCTTGACAGGAGACTATAGCAATCAGCCCCAGCATTTT. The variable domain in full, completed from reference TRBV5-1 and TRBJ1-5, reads KAGVTQTPRYLIKTRGQQVTLSCSPISGHRSVSWYQQTPGQGLQFLFEYFSETQRNKGNFPGRFSGRQFSNSRSEMNVSTLELGDSALYLCASSLTGDYSNQPQHFGDGTRLSIL.

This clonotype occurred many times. Written as DNA, the CDR3 is TGTGCCAGCTCACCCGACGCGGGGTACACTGAAGCTTTCTTT. Its protein is CASSPDAGYTEAFF. This rearrangement joins TRBV18 to TRBJ1-1; D gene unclear. Trimming removed 3 bases from V and 3 bases from J, with 11 bases in between. Per germline, CDR1 KGHSH and CDR2 LQKENI. CDR3 size: 14 residues.

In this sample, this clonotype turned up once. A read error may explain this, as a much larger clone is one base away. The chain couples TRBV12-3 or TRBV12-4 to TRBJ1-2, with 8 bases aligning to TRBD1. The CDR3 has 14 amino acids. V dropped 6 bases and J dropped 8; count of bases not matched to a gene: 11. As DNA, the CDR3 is TGTGCCAGCAGCCACCAAGGACAGGGTTGGGGCTACACCTTC. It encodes CASSHQGQGWGYTF.

CDR3 coding DNA: TGTGCCAGCCAAAGGGACAGCCTCTTAAGTGGGTATGGCTACACCTTC. Residues: CASQRDSLLSGYGYTF. The J gene is TRBJ1-2, the V gene TRBV28, with 7 bases matching TRBD1. J lost 5 bases, V lost 8 bases, and 17 bases had no gene match. This CDR3 is built from 16 residues. The germline CDR1 and CDR2 sequences are MDHEN and SYDVKM.

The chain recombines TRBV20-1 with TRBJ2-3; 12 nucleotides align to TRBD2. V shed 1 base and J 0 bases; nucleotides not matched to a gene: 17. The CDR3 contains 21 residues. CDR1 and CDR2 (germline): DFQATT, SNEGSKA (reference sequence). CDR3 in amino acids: CSARGYFETSGRPSSTDTQYF. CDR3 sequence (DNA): TGCAGTGCTAGAGGGTATTTCGAGACTAGCGGGAGACCTTCTAGCACAGATACGCAGTATTTT.

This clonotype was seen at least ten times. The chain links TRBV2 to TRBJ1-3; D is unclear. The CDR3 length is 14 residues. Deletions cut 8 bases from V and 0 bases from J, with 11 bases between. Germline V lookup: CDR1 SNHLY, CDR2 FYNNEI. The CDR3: CASYRGSSGNTIYF. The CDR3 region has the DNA TGTGCCAGCTATCGAGGGAGCTCTGGAAACACCATATATTTT.

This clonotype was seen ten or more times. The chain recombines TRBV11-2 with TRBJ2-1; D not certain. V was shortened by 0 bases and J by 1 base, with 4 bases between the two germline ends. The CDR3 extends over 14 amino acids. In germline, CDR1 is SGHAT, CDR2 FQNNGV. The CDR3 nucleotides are TGTGCCAGCAGCTTAGAAGCTTCCTACAATGAGCAGTTCTTC. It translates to CASSLEASYNEQFF.

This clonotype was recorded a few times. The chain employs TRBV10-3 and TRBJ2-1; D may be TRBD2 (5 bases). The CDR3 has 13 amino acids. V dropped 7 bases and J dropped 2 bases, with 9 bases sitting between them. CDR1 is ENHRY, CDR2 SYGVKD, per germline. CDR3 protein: CAITRETYNEQFF. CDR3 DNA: TGTGCCATCACGAGGGAAACCTACAATGAGCAGTTCTTC.

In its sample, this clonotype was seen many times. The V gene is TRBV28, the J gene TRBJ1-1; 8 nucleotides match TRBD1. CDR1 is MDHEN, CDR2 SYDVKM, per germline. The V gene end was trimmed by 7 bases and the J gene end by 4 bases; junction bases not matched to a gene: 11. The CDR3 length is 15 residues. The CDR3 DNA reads TGTGCCAGCACCTCCCTACAGGGGGGGAGCACTGAAGCTTTCTTT. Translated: CASTSLQGGSTEAFF.

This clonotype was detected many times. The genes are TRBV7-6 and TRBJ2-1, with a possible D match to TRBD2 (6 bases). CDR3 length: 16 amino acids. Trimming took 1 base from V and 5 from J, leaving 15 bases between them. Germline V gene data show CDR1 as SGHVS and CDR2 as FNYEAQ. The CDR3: CASSLGTSLEHNEQFF. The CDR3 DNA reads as TGTGCCAGCAGCTTAGGCACTAGCCTAGAACACAATGAGCAGTTCTTC.